This T cell receptor beta chain appears in the sequencing data of a study of graft-versus-host responses after intestinal transplantation (dated by TCRdb to the early 2020s). Some background on the complete study: The transplants that recipients received were multivisceral, liver-intestinal, or isolated intestinal. After intestinal transplantation, graft-versus-host and host-versus-graft alloreactive T cell clones were followed in the graft, circulation and bone marrow using bulk TCR-beta CDR3 sequencing. Anti-thymocyte globulin induction was given to all recipients, followed by maintenance tacrolimus and steroids for 2 to 3 years. A peak of at least 4% donor T cells among recipient peripheral blood mononuclear cells was the definition used for donor T cell macrochimerism. To identify alloreactive clones, pre-transplant mixed lymphocyte reaction products were sequenced and compared with unstimulated pre-transplant donor and recipient T cells. A cohort of fewer than 25 intestinal transplant recipients, including one retransplant, was enrolled, and 3 patients lacking pretransplant specimens were excluded. Rather than going through the commercial service, samples from a few later patients were sequenced in-house on an Illumina MiSeq and processed with MiXCR.

Comments on this clone: Its cognate antigen has yet to be identified. Per-base quality was not reported, and no clone a single base away is much larger than it.

The time point label corresponds to: cells obtained before transplantation from donor or recipient. CD3+CD4+ and CD3+CD8+ populations were FACS-sorted from unstimulated pre-transplant donor and recipient cells taken from spleen or lymph nodes. Inclusive of the bounding cysteine and phenylalanine, the CDR3 is 16 residues long. Only the CDR3 DNA is retained, 48 bases long and in frame from the first base. CDR1 and CDR2, per the germline V gene, are SQVTM and ANQGSEA. Trimming takes 4 bases off V and 8 bases off J; junction bases not matched to a gene: 8. Beyond this particular receptor, the publication reports: GvH clones were found in recipient bone marrow, and some of the GvH clones appeared earlier in ileal mucosa or blood, which is consistent with an intestinal mucosal origin. Early after transplant, peak levels of circulating GvH clones were associated with declines in HvG clones. The relatively low number and heterogeneity of intestinal transplant patients limited the conclusions. Patients with donor T cell macrochimerism had high GvH to HvG T cell clonal ratios in their allografts.

Receptors were amplified or captured by the immunoSEQ multiplex PCR assay. For most patients, genomic DNA was isolated with the Qiagen DNeasy Blood and Tissue Kit and shipped frozen to Adaptive Biotechnologies for TCR sequencing. Adaptive Biotechnologies carried out high-throughput TCR-beta CDR3 sequencing of genomic DNA for most patients. Per the original workflow: Adaptive's ImmunoSEQ software supplied the TCR sequencing data for 15 to 20 patients, while MiXCR and VDJtools were used to process three other patients. CD4 versus CD8 sorting errors were corrected by removing sequences found in both subsets at a frequency ratio below 5:1. CDR3 nucleotide sequences shared between donor and recipient were removed because their origin could not be assigned. At least 2-fold expansion over unstimulated cells and a minimum CFSE-low frequency of 0.002% (template counts) or 0.001% (read counts) were required for clones to be classified as alloreactive. Mappable clones were those detected in sequenced pre-transplant spleen, lymph node, or MLR CFSE-low populations of the donor or recipient. The cumulative frequency of alloreactive clones was calculated as a percentage of all sequences, weighted by copy number. As stored in TCRdb, this immuneACCESS dataset retains in-frame rearrangements with V and J assigned. A fraction of the clones does not appear; measured against another copy, unresolved V genes explain less than half of the discrepancy, and the remainder lacks a known reason. The D gene and trimming were derived from the DNA, and the V and J assignments and clone size from that table. The sample records 89,000 or so clones, roughly four fifths of which are singletons. The biggest ten clones account for around 0.86% of the sample.

Sequenced material: unstimulated CD4+ T cells sorted from spleen or lymph node cells, taken before intestinal transplant. The rearrangement combines TRBV29-1 with TRBJ2-4; TRBD2 matches 16 bases in the middle. The clonotype originates from a human donor who received an intestinal transplant. The CDR3 amino acid sequence is: CSVAPGTSGGGDIQYF. The DNA reads TGCAGCGTTGCTCCCGGGACTAGCGGGGGGGGAGACATTCAGTACTTC.